This T cell receptor (beta chain) was found in a study of CD8 T cells in ankylosing spondylitis. TCRdb reanalysed the 5' RACE reads using MiXCR and keeps one entry per CDR3 protein. The sample has roughly 180,000 distinct CDR3 sequences; around a tenth are singletons. As regards this clonotype: Its ends do not fully match the called genes, so a read error is possible.

CDR1 is SGHAT, CDR2 FQNNGV, per germline. CDR3 length equals 13 residues. This sequence joins TRBV11-2 and TRBJ2-1; perhaps TRBD1 as D (5 bases). The sample taken for sequencing was blood, either unsorted or a sorted T cell fraction (not recorded which). This TCR was sampled from a male donor with ankylosing spondylitis or in good health (not recorded which). CDR3: CASNLNQGWEQFF. As DNA, the CDR3 is TGTGCCAGCAACTTAAACCAGGGCTGGGAGCAGTTCTTC.